A selection of T cell receptor beta chains follows, all from one sample in a study of post-analysis software for immune sequencing data. TCRdb re-derived calls from the PCR reads in MiXCR, one entry per CDR3 protein. The repertoire includes approximately 690,000 distinct CDR3 sequences, approximately 60% of them detected once, and around 11% sits in the top ten. The specimen sequenced was blood. The receptors originated from a girl aged 2-9 years with multiple sclerosis. Both conserved end residues are part of each CDR3. D genes are given only for firm matches. Some rows mark clone size as missing; the rest say once, few, many or name a class of expanded clone.

>TRBJ2-5|.|few|TRBV7-9
CASSPDQEETQYF
TGTGCCAGCAGCCCGGACCAGGAAGAGACCCAGTACTTC
>TRBJ1-6|.|.|TRBV7-2
CASSRKEGTALHF
TGTGCCAGCAGCCGCAAGGAGGGTACGGCCCTCCACTTT
>TRBJ1-1|.|.|TRBV7-9
CASSPREIGAFF
TGTGCCAGCAGCCCACGGGAAATTGGAGCTTTCTTT
>TRBJ1-5|.|.|TRBV6-2/TRBV6-3
CASEGGWRQPQHF
TGTGCCAGCGAGGGGGGTTGGAGACAGCCCCAGCATTTT
>TRBJ2-5|TRBD1|once|TRBV2
CASSLSGQGQETQYF
TGTGCCAGCAGTCTCTCGGGACAGGGTCAAGAGACCCAGTACTTC
>TRBJ1-2|.|.|TRBV6-1
CASSEVGRTQDYGYTF
TGTGCCAGCAGTGAAGTCGGTAGGACCCAAGACTATGGCTACACCTTC
>TRBJ1-2|.|.|TRBV6-2/TRBV6-3
CASSKQGNGYTF
TGTGCCAGCAGTAAACAGGGAAATGGCTACACCTTC
>TRBJ2-5|.|.|TRBV5-5
CASSLGGGPQETQYF
TGTGCCAGCAGCTTGGGTGGGGGGCCCCAAGAGACCCAGTACTTC
>TRBJ1-1|TRBD1|.|TRBV6-1
CASSAAGTAYMNTEAFF
TGTGCCAGCAGTGCCGCCGGGACAGCTTATATGAACACTGAAGCTTTCTTT
>TRBJ2-1|TRBD2|few|TRBV12-3/TRBV12-4
CASGTSGGEGEQFF
TGTGCCAGCGGGACTAGCGGGGGGGAGGGCGAGCAGTTCTTC
>TRBJ2-1|.|.|TRBV20-1
CSARDIRPNEQFF
TGCAGTGCTAGAGACATTAGACCCAATGAGCAGTTCTTC
>TRBJ2-1|.|.|TRBV6-1
CASSDGGTPALEQFF
TGTGCCAGCAGTGATGGGGGGACCCCCGCTCTGGAGCAGTTCTTC
>TRBJ2-3|.|.|TRBV6-5
CASSYASASGTDTQYF
TGTGCCAGCAGTTACGCTTCGGCTAGCGGCACAGATACGCAGTATTTT
>TRBJ2-7|.|.|TRBV6-1
CASSLGGLFYEQYF
TGTGCCAGCAGTCTAGGGGGACTCTTCTACGAGCAGTACTTC
>TRBJ2-1|.|few|TRBV29-1
CSVGRSVAVDNEQFF
TGCAGCGTTGGAAGATCGGTAGCCGTTGACAATGAGCAGTTCTTC
>TRBJ2-3|TRBD2|.|TRBV20-1
CSAVTGTSGETSTDTQYF
TGCAGTGCCGTAACCGGGACTAGCGGGGAGACTAGCACAGATACGCAGTATTTT
>TRBJ2-3|.|.|TRBV11-2
CASSLDPIRAYF
TGTGCCAGCAGCTTAGACCCGATACGAGCGTATTTT
>TRBJ2-1|TRBD1|few|TRBV18
CASSPKGTVAYNEQFF
TGTGCCAGCTCACCGAAGGGGACAGTTGCCTACAATGAGCAGTTCTTC
>TRBJ2-4|TRBD2|once|TRBV5-1
CASSLCRTSGRAVNIQYF
TGCGCCAGCAGCTTGTGTAGGACTAGCGGGAGGGCCGTAAACATTCAGTACTTC
>TRBJ2-4|.|.|TRBV6-5
CASSYSRNRSPKNIQYF
TGTGCCAGCAGTTACTCGAGAAATCGCTCCCCCAAAAACATTCAGTACTTC
>TRBJ1-2|.|few|TRBV12-3/TRBV12-4
CASSSHAGVSYGYTF
TGTGCCAGCAGTTCACACGCTGGGGTGAGCTATGGCTACACCTTC
>TRBJ2-5|TRBD1|.|TRBV7-2
CASSLSTAGGQETQYF
TGTGCCAGCAGCTTGTCGACGGCAGGGGGCCAAGAGACCCAGTACTTC
>TRBJ2-3|.|many|TRBV5-1
CASSLDGTDTQYF
TGTGCCAGCAGCTTAGATGGCACAGATACGCAGTATTTT
>TRBJ2-1|TRBD2|.|TRBV4-2
CASSPAGGAYNEQFF
TGTGCCAGCAGCCCAGCGGGGGGGGCGTACAATGAGCAGTTCTTC
>TRBJ2-5|TRBD1|.|TRBV6-6
CASSYGDSQETQYF
TGTGCCAGCAGTTACGGGGACAGCCAAGAGACCCAGTACTTC
>TRBJ2-6|TRBD2|.|TRBV12-3/TRBV12-4
CASRAKPGGGSGANVLTF
TGTGCCAGCAGAGCGAAACCGGGGGGGGGCTCTGGGGCCAACGTCCTGACTTTC
>TRBJ2-1|TRBD1|.|TRBV10-3
CAISSTGERSNEQFF
TGTGCCATCAGTTCTACAGGGGAGAGGTCGAATGAGCAGTTCTTC
>TRBJ2-1|.|few|TRBV24-1
CATSGVGTPEQFF
TGTGCCACCAGTGGGGTAGGGACTCCTGAGCAGTTCTTC